Listed here are 29 T cell receptor beta chains from one sample, sequenced in a study of T cell repertoires in aging, cancer and after chemotherapy. TCR beta rearrangements were amplified from peripheral blood genomic DNA. Rearranged V-D-J TRB sequences were amplified with a mixed TRB-A/B primer pool. From the multiplex PCR reads, TCRdb called clonotypes with MiXCR, one entry per CDR3 protein. The data show about 4,900 distinct CDR3 sequences, approximately 50% seen once. Input material: blood. These TCRs come from a human donor in good health.

The genes are TRBV29-1 and TRBJ2-5, with TRBD2 identical over 14 bases. The germline CDR1 and CDR2 sequences are SQVTM and ANQGSEA. This CDR3 has 17 amino acids. The junction had 13 bases not matched to a gene; V was cut back by 7 bases and J by 3 bases. The CDR3, as DNA: TGCAGCGCCTCAGGGGGGGTGACTAGCGGGGGGGAAGAGACCCAGTACTTC. It specifies CSASGGVTSGGEETQYF.

The genes are TRBV6-5 and TRBJ1-5; 8 bases are shared with TRBD1. This CDR3 has 14 amino acids. CDR1 and CDR2 from the germline V gene are MNHEY and SVGAGI. The V segment lost 7 bases and the J segment 6 bases; nucleotides outside the gene matches: 8. Here the CDR3 DNA reads TGTGCCAGCACCGCGACAGGGGAGGTTCAGCCCCAGCATTTT. Its protein product is CASTATGEVQPQHF.

This clonotype is a singleton in its sample. The chain combines TRBV19 with TRBJ2-7; D call uncertain. Trimming cost V 0 bases and J 2 bases, with 5 bases left between them. CDR3 length: 13 residues. CDR1 and CDR2 (germline): LNHDA, SQIVND (reference sequence). CDR3: CASSIDGTYEQYF. The DNA of the CDR3 is TGTGCCAGTAGTATAGACGGTACCTACGAGCAGTACTTC.

This chain connects TRBV30 to TRBJ1-5, with TRBD1 matching over 7 bases. The J segment lost 7 bases and the V segment lost 1 base, leaving 10 bases of the junction unmatched. CDR1 is GTSNPN, CDR2 SVGIG, per germline (reference sequence). The CDR3 spans 15 residues. The CDR3: CAWSGGVGGSQPQHF. DNA of the CDR3: TGTGCCTGGAGTGGCGGGGTAGGGGGCAGCCAGCCCCAGCATTTT.

The V call is TRBV6-6, the J call TRBJ1-2; no firm D call. The CDR3 loop spans 14 amino acids. Germline V lookup: CDR1 MNHNY, CDR2 SVGAGI (reference sequence). V shed 2 bases and J shed 4 bases, with 11 bases lying between them. The CDR3 spells CASSYAADLYGYTF. CDR3 bases: TGTGCCAGCAGTTACGCGGCTGACCTCTATGGCTACACCTTC.

In this sample, this clonotype is medium-sized. The chain is built from TRBV29-1 and TRBJ2-3; 8 bases line up with TRBD2. Germline lookup yields CDR1 SQVTM and CDR2 ANQGSEA. The CDR3 loop spans 13 amino acids. V lost 2 bases to trimming and J lost 4 bases; unmatched junction nucleotides: 2. CDR3 amino acids: CSVERGLADTQYF. CDR3 nucleotides: TGCAGCGTTGAAAGGGGACTAGCAGATACGCAGTATTTT.

This clonotype appeared a few times. The rearrangement uses TRBV5-4 and TRBJ2-5; TRBD1 might be the D (6 bases). The CDR3 totals 15 residues. CDR1 and CDR2 (germline): SGHNT, YYREEE (reference sequence). The V end lost 0 bases, the J end lost 2 bases, and 11 bases lay between the germline ends. The CDR3 region has the DNA TGTGCCAGCAGCTTGGATGGGGGCTCACAAGAGACCCAGTACTTC. Translation: CASSLDGGSQETQYF.

This clonotype was seen a few times. The chain recombines TRBV6-5 with TRBJ2-1; D gene ambiguous. CDR3 size: 15 residues. V was clipped by 7 bases and J by 5 bases, with 18 bases between them. CDR1 and CDR2 (germline): MNHEY, SVGAGI. The CDR3 DNA is TGTGCCAGCACCAGAAGGGCGACGGACGACAATGAGCAGTTCTTC. This gives the protein CASTRRATDDNEQFF.

This rearrangement joins TRBV6-4 to TRBJ2-3; tentatively, D is TRBD2 (7 bases). The germline V gene encodes CDR1 MRHNA and CDR2 SNTAGT. Trimming stripped 2 bases from V and 4 bases from J, with 19 bases between. The CDR3 sequence is 17 residues long. The CDR3 region has the DNA TGTGCCAGCAGTGACGGCGGGGGCGGCTCGGGCGCAGATACGCAGTATTTT. This gives the protein CASSDGGGGSGADTQYF.

This clonotype was counted between two and nine times. V is TRBV20-1 and J is TRBJ1-6; D call uncertain. V lost 4 bases and J lost 9, with 13 bases in between. The CDR3 spans 13 residues. Looked up from germline, CDR1 is DFQATT and CDR2 is SNEGSKA (reference sequence). CDR3 loop: CSAITTGSSPLHF. DNA for the CDR3: TGCAGTGCTATTACGACGGGATCTTCACCCCTCCACTTT.

Comment on this clonotype: The junction and the germline gene differ at one end; a read error may be behind it. J is TRBJ1-1 and V is TRBV5-6; D not certain. The CDR3 runs to 14 residues. The germline CDR1 and CDR2 sequences are SGHDT and YYEEEE. CDR3 sequence reads: CGSSPVVGSTEAFF. The CDR3 coding sequence is TGTGGCAGCAGCCCTGTCGTCGGTTCAACTGAAGCTTTCTTT.

The chain couples TRBV18 to TRBJ1-2; the D is unclear. Germline V lookup: CDR1 KGHSH, CDR2 LQKENI. The V gene lost 3 bases and the J gene lost 4 bases, with 12 bases spanning the gap. The CDR3 is made up of 14 amino acids. CDR3 DNA: TGTGCCAGCTCACCTGACATTAAGCGCTATGGCTACACCTTC. Amino acids: CASSPDIKRYGYTF.

The sample holds a few counts of this clonotype. The rearrangement links TRBV30 to TRBJ2-7; D not certain. Germline CDR1 and CDR2: GTSNPN and SVGIG (reference sequence). The CDR3 consists of 14 residues. Trimming left V 1 base short and J 1 base short, with 11 bases between. This CDR3 is CAWSGGILSYEQYF. The CDR3 bases are TGTGCCTGGAGTGGAGGCATATTGTCCTACGAGCAGTACTTC.

This clonotype was seen more than once but under ten times. The CDR3 bases are TGCAGCGTTCCGGGACAGAGGAACACCGGGGAGCTGTTTTTT. Translating it yields CSVPGQRNTGELFF. The rearrangement links TRBV29-1 to TRBJ2-2; 7 nucleotides align to TRBD1. The germline gives CDR1 SQVTM, CDR2 ANQGSEA. The CDR3 sequence is 14 residues long. The V and J ends lost 5 bases and 1 base, in that order; junction bases with no gene match: 4.

J is TRBJ2-3 and V is TRBV7-9; 9 nucleotides align to TRBD1. This CDR3 has 17 residues. After removal of 1 base from V and 6 bases from J, the junction contained 11 bases not matched to a gene. Germline lookup yields CDR1 SEHNR and CDR2 FQNEAQ (reference sequence). The CDR3 DNA reads TGTGCCAGCAGCTTAGGGACAGGGGCCCGGAGGGTCGATACGCAGTATTTT. Its protein is CASSLGTGARRVDTQYF.

V gene TRBV18 combines with J gene TRBJ2-5; D is unclear. This CDR3 is 13 amino acids long. Germline V CDR1 and CDR2: KGHSH, LQKENI. V was trimmed by 1 base and J by 0 bases, leaving 3 bases between them. The CDR3 loop reads CASSPLHQETQYF. The CDR3 DNA sequence: TGTGCCAGCTCACCACTCCACCAAGAGACCCAGTACTTC.

The chain employs TRBV5-4 and TRBJ2-3; TRBD2 might be the D (5 bases). CDR3 size: 15 residues. CDR1 and CDR2 (germline): SGHNT, YYREEE (reference sequence). Between the trimmed V and J ends, which lost 4 bases and 2 bases, there was a span of 14 bases. The CDR3 protein is CASSPGAAPTDTQYF. Written as DNA, the CDR3 is TGTGCCAGCAGCCCCGGAGCGGCTCCCACAGATACGCAGTATTTT. Full variable domain (outside the CDR3, taken from reference TRBV5-4 and TRBJ2-3): ETGVTQSPTHLIKTRGQQVTLRCSSQSGHNTVSWYQQALGQGPQFIFQYYREEENGRGNFPPRFSGLQFPNYSSELNVNALELDDSALYLCASSPGAAPTDTQYFGPGTRLTVL.

The count of this clonotype is one. J is TRBJ1-4 and V is TRBV5-1; D is uncertain. The CDR3 contains 15 residues. Germline-derived CDR1 and CDR2 are SGHRS and YFSETQ. V shed 0 bases and J shed 7 bases, with 13 bases lying between them. CDR3 bases: TGCGCCAGCAGCTTGGAGGGCTGGGAGGCTGAAAAACTGTTTTTT. Translating gives CASSLEGWEAEKLFF.

This chain links TRBV18 with TRBJ2-3; 8 nucleotides line up with TRBD1. V dropped 1 base and J dropped 1; count of bases not matched to a gene: 7. CDR3 length: 17 amino acids. Looked up from germline, CDR1 is KGHSH and CDR2 is LQKENI. Here the CDR3 DNA reads TGTGCCAGCTCACCACGTCCAGGGGGCGCTGGCACAGATACGCAGTATTTT. Translating it yields CASSPRPGGAGTDTQYF.

This clonotype was found once. The J gene is TRBJ2-7, the V gene TRBV19, with D uncertain. This CDR3 comprises 14 residues. Between the trimmed V and J ends, which lost 3 bases and 2 bases, there was a span of 11 bases. Germline V gene data show CDR1 as LNHDA and CDR2 as SQIVND (reference sequence). Here the CDR3 DNA reads TGTGCCAGTAGTATTCAGGCGGCAACCTACGAGCAGTACTTC. Translated, it gives CASSIQAATYEQYF. The complete variable domain, with remaining parts taken from reference TRBV19 and TRBJ2-7, reads DGGITQSPKYLFRKEGQNVTLSCEQNLNHDAMYWYRQDPGQGLRLIYYSQIVNDFQKGDIAEGYSVSREKKESFPLTVTSAQKNPTAFYLCASSIQAATYEQYFGPGTRLTVT.

This clonotype was seen once. The V call is TRBV19, the J call TRBJ1-6; D remains ambiguous. Trimming took off 3 bases at V and 12 bases at J, with 12 bases between the two ends. Germline CDR1 is LNHDA and CDR2 is SQIVND (reference sequence). The CDR3 is 13 residues long. CDR3 coding DNA: TGTGCCAGTAGTATTCAGCCGGAGGGACCCCTCCACTTT. Its translation is CASSIQPEGPLHF. Filled out from reference TRBV19 and TRBJ1-6, the complete variable domain reads DGGITQSPKYLFRKEGQNVTLSCEQNLNHDAMYWYRQDPGQGLRLIYYSQIVNDFQKGDIAEGYSVSREKKESFPLTVTSAQKNPTAFYLCASSIQPEGPLHFGNGTRLTVT.

V gene TRBV29-1 combines with J gene TRBJ1-1, with 9 bases matching TRBD1. The CDR3 loop spans 15 amino acids. Germline CDR1 and CDR2: SQVTM and ANQGSEA. V was clipped by 5 bases and J by 0 bases; unmatched bases: 7. This CDR3 reads CSVRKDRGLNTEAFF. DNA of the CDR3: TGCAGCGTTAGGAAGGACAGGGGTCTGAACACTGAAGCTTTCTTT. Drawing the rest from reference TRBV29-1 and TRBJ1-1, the complete variable domain is SAVISQKPSRDICQRGTSLTIQCQVDSQVTMMFWYRQQPGQSLTLIATANQGSEATYESGFVIDKFPISRPNLTFSTLTVSNMSPEDSSIYLCSVRKDRGLNTEAFFGQGTRLTVV.

The chain uses TRBV6-1 and TRBJ1-5; D is unclear. CDR3 length equals 16 residues. Germline V gives CDR1 MNHNS, CDR2 SASEGT. V was shortened by 1 base and J by 2 bases, with 12 bases between the two germline ends. For the CDR3, the DNA is TGTGCCAGCAGTGAAGAGGGCGGTTTGGGCAATCAGCCCCAGCATTTT. Its protein product is CASSEEGGLGNQPQHF.

The chain carries TRBV12-3 or TRBV12-4 and TRBJ1-3; D gene uncertain. This CDR3 contains 14 residues. Trimming took off 8 bases at V and 0 bases at J, with 11 bases between the two ends. The CDR3 DNA reads as TGTGCCAGCGGTCGGGAGAGCTCTGGAAACACCATATATTTT. Protein: CASGRESSGNTIYF.

Concerning this clonotype: Its ends do not fully match the called genes, so a read error is possible. The gene calls are TRBV5-6 and TRBJ2-3; no reliable D call. There are 13 residues in the CDR3. CDR1 is SGHDT, CDR2 YYEEEE, per germline. Here the CDR3 reads CASSSPEYGTQYF. The DNA for the CDR3 is TGCGCCAGCAGCTCCCCGGAATATGGGACGCAGTATTTT.

CDR3 region: CSAPGQTYEAFF. CDR3 sequence (DNA): TGCAGTGCTCCGGGACAGACATATGAAGCTTTCTTT. The gene calls are TRBV20-1 and TRBJ1-1; 7 bases are shared with TRBD1. Germline V gives CDR1 DFQATT, CDR2 SNEGSKA (reference sequence). CDR3 length equals 12 residues. V was clipped by 5 bases and J by 7 bases; unmatched bases: 7.

V gene TRBV5-5 combines with J gene TRBJ2-7, with TRBD1 matching over 7 bases. The CDR3 spans 12 residues. Germline V gene sequence: CDR1 SGHKS, CDR2 YYEKEE (reference sequence). Unmatched junction bases numbered 0, after V lost 3 bases and J lost 3 bases. CDR3 in amino acids: CASSWDSYEQYF. The CDR3 region has the DNA TGTGCCAGCAGCTGGGACAGCTACGAGCAGTACTTC. The full variable domain, its missing parts supplied by reference TRBV5-5 and TRBJ2-7, is DAGVTQSPTHLIKTRGQQVTLRCSPISGHKSVSWYQQVLGQGPQFIFQYYEKEERGRGNFPDRFSARQFPNYSSELNVNALLLGDSALYLCASSWDSYEQYFGPGTRLTVT.

In nucleotides, the CDR3 is TGTGCCAGCAGTGATGAGGAGGGATCTGGGGCCAACGTCCTGACTTTC. Encoded protein: CASSDEEGSGANVLTF. The chain carries TRBV6-1 and TRBJ2-6, with D tentatively TRBD2 (6 bases). V was cut by 3 bases and J by 1 base, with 10 bases left in between. In germline, CDR1 is MNHNS, CDR2 SASEGT. The CDR3 length is 16 residues.

This clonotype was counted between two and nine times. V usage is TRBV6-5 and J usage is TRBJ1-5; no firm D call. Germline CDR1 is MNHEY and CDR2 is SVGAGI. V was cut by 0 bases and J by 5 bases, with 5 bases left in between. This CDR3 has 13 residues. CDR3 sequence: CASSYSRDQPQHF. DNA for the CDR3: TGTGCCAGCAGTTACTCGAGGGATCAGCCCCAGCATTTT.